This T cell receptor beta chain derives from a study of control samples from healthy donors and cancer patients (dated by TCRdb to between 2020 and 2021). Only one count was recorded for this clone. Its antigen remains undetermined. No clone much larger than this one lies a single base away; base qualities are absent. Receptor amplification or capture employed the immunoSEQ multiplex PCR assay. The source is immuneACCESS, and TCRdb retained only in-frame sequences with V and J called. Part of the clones is not carried over; for the studies checked, unresolved V genes explain less than half of this, and the remainder is unexplained. Present in this sample are roughly 73,000 clones, approximately 87% of which were seen just once. Approximately 30% of the sample is in the top ten clones. The CDR3, from cysteine to phenylalanine, totals 12 residues. CDR3 DNA is the only sequence kept; it has 36 bases, read in frame from the first base. V is clipped by 5 bases and J by 11 bases, and the sequence between their germline boundaries is 15 bases long. The CDR1 and CDR2 encoded by the germline V gene (reference sequence) are SEHNR and FQNEAQ.

The material sequenced was blood. The chain couples TRBV7-9 to TRBJ1-1, with the D gene not confidently named. The receptor was isolated from a man between 50 and 59 years old in good health. The bases are TGTGCCAGCAGCCTAGGAGTCTTAGGCGCTTTCTTT. The translation is CASSLGVLGAFF. The reference TRBV7-9 and TRBJ1-1 proteins fill in what lies around the CDR3, so the full variable domain reads DTGVSQNPRHKITKRGQNVTFRCDPISEHNRLYWYRQTLGQGPEFLTYFQNEAQLEKSRLLSDRFSAERPKGSFSTLEIQRTEQGDSAMYLCASSLGVLGAFFGQGTRLTVV.